These T cell receptor beta chains were read from a single sample in a study of T-cell memory formation after mild COVID-19. TCRdb reprocessed the 5' RACE reads with MiXCR, giving one entry per CDR3 protein. This table has just over 350,000 distinct CDR3 sequences, 14% appearing once. The material sequenced was PBMCs or a T cell subset sorted from them (not recorded which). The receptors derive from a man aged 18 to 29 who had mild COVID-19 (a few samples of this study predate the infection). Cell type and time point are not known. CDR3s include the opening cysteine and the closing phenylalanine or tryptophan. D genes are given only for firm matches. Not all rows give a size; the values are once, few, many and, for expanded clones, a class.

j_call d_call v_call clone_size cdr3_aa cdr3_nt
TRBJ2-3 TRBD2 TRBV5-1 few CASSLARGGRTDTQYF TGCGCCAGCAGCTTGGCCCGCGGGGGGCGCACAGATACGCAGTATTTT
TRBJ2-7 TRBD1 TRBV7-8 few CASTLDRGLSYEQYF TGTGCCAGCACACTCGACAGGGGGCTATCCTACGAGCAGTACTTC
TRBJ1-1 - TRBV9 - CASSVGEVMGTEAFF TGTGCCAGCAGCGTAGGTGAGGTGATGGGAACTGAAGCTTTCTTT
TRBJ2-1 - TRBV24-1 many CATSDTRSGNEQFF TGTGCCACCAGTGATACCAGGTCGGGCAATGAGCAGTTCTTC
TRBJ2-1 - TRBV11-2 many CASSSAGNEQFF TGTGCCAGCAGCTCAGCTGGCAATGAGCAGTTCTTC
TRBJ1-6 - TRBV20-1 - CSASESNSPLHF TGCAGTGCTAGTGAGTCTAATTCACCCCTCCACTTT
TRBJ2-5 TRBD1 TRBV4-1 few CASSQPGTGVVKETQYF TGCGCCAGCAGCCAACCCGGGACAGGGGTCGTAAAAGAGACCCAGTACTTC
TRBJ2-5 - TRBV25-1 few CASSDGMDDQETQYF TGTGCCAGCAGTGACGGCATGGACGACCAAGAGACCCAGTACTTC
TRBJ1-2 - TRBV5-5 - CASSPGRIGGGYTF TGTGCCAGCAGCCCGGGACGGATTGGAGGGGGCTACACCTTC
TRBJ2-3 TRBD2 TRBV20-1 many CSAHSAGGGTDTQYF TGCAGTGCTCATTCTGCGGGGGGAGGAACAGATACGCAGTATTTT
TRBJ2-3 TRBD2 TRBV12-3/TRBV12-4 - CASSYPGLAVDTQYF TGTGCCAGCAGTTACCCGGGACTAGCAGTAGATACGCAGTATTTT
TRBJ2-7 - TRBV6-5 - CASSKGVLGYEQYF TGTGCCAGCAGCAAGGGGGTTCTTGGCTACGAGCAGTACTTC
TRBJ1-1 - TRBV7-9 many CASSLNRVEAFF TGTGCCAGCAGCTTAAACAGGGTAGAAGCTTTCTTT
TRBJ1-1 - TRBV10-3 - CAINTVNTEAFF TGTGCCATCAATACAGTCAACACTGAAGCTTTCTTT
TRBJ1-6 - TRBV27 once CASSAKGNSPLHF TGTGCCAGCAGCGCCAAGGGGAACTCACCCCTCCACTTT
TRBJ1-5 - TRBV3-1 once CASSREPHQPQHF TGTGCCAGCAGCCGGGAGCCTCATCAGCCCCAGCATTTT
TRBJ2-1 TRBD2 TRBV5-4 many CASSSGGGASYNEQFF TGTGCCAGCAGCAGCGGCGGGGGGGCCTCCTACAATGAGCAGTTCTTC
TRBJ2-3 TRBD1 TRBV7-9 - CASSFDRGTDTQYF TGTGCCAGCAGCTTCGACAGGGGCACAGATACGCAGTATTTT
TRBJ2-1 TRBD2 TRBV7-2 few CASTLAGVSSYNEQFF TGTGCCAGCACGCTAGCGGGGGTAAGCTCCTACAATGAGCAGTTCTTC
TRBJ2-6 TRBD2 TRBV7-9 few CASSLAGLAGGPWGSGANVLTF TGTGCCAGCAGCTTAGCGGGACTAGCGGGGGGGCCTTGGGGCTCTGGGGCCAACGTCCTGACTTTC
TRBJ2-2 - TRBV12-5 - CASGFELRDTGELFF TGTGCTAGTGGTTTCGAACTCAGGGACACCGGGGAGCTGTTTTTT
TRBJ2-5 - TRBV30 few CAWSVGHQETQYF TGTGCCTGGAGTGTAGGGCACCAAGAGACCCAGTACTTC
TRBJ2-2 - TRBV7-2 - CASSPKGAGELFF TGTGCCAGCAGCCCGAAGGGTGCCGGGGAGCTGTTTTTT
TRBJ2-3 - TRBV6-2/TRBV6-3 - CASRGLGSTDTQYF TGTGCCAGCAGGGGACTGGGGAGCACAGATACGCAGTATTTT
TRBJ2-6 TRBD1 TRBV7-2 - CASIGGSYGTAISGANVLTF TGTGCCAGCATCGGAGGCAGTTACGGGACAGCCATCTCTGGGGCCAACGTCCTGACTTTC
TRBJ1-4 - TRBV7-8 - CASGPRTGTNEKLFF TGTGCCAGCGGCCCCAGGACGGGAACTAATGAAAAACTGTTTTTT
TRBJ2-7 - TRBV4-3 - CASSQEIWVGEQYF TGCGCCAGCAGCCAGGAAATTTGGGTTGGCGAGCAGTACTTC
TRBJ2-1 TRBD1 TRBV6-2/TRBV6-3 - CASSPTAGGSYNEQFF TGTGCCAGCAGCCCTACGGCAGGGGGTTCCTACAATGAGCAGTTCTTC
TRBJ2-7 - TRBV14 few CASSQVGGAPGEQYF TGTGCCAGCAGCCAAGTTGGCGGGGCCCCGGGGGAGCAGTACTTC
TRBJ1-1 TRBD1 TRBV18 few CASSPSQGTVLTEAFF TGTGCCAGCTCACCGTCTCAAGGGACAGTCCTCACTGAAGCTTTCTTT
TRBJ2-2 - TRBV7-3 - CASSVGVVGGELFF TGTGCCAGCAGCGTAGGGGTGGTTGGCGGGGAGCTGTTTTTT
TRBJ2-1 - TRBV5-1 - CASSIAGTRTYEQFF TGCGCCAGCAGCATCGCCGGGACCCGTACGTATGAGCAGTTCTTC
TRBJ2-5 - TRBV7-8 - CASSLWGAPQETQYF TGTGCCAGCAGCTTATGGGGGGCCCCCCAAGAGACCCAGTACTTC
TRBJ1-3 - TRBV7-2 many CASSLLVRLSGNTIYF TGTGCCAGCAGCTTATTAGTCCGTCTCTCTGGAAACACCATATATTTT
TRBJ2-5 TRBD2 TRBV12-3/TRBV12-4 - CASSFTSGVEETQYF TGTGCCAGCAGTTTCACTAGCGGGGTTGAAGAGACCCAGTACTTC